This T cell receptor (beta chain) was recorded in a study of blood T cell repertoires in COVID-19. Study in general: The origin of the acute and convalescent COVID-19 samples was the United States, Italy and Spain.

This clone came up once. V was pared by 2 bases and J by 6 bases, with 8 bases between. This CDR3 has 13 amino acids. CDR1 is SGHNT and CDR2 is YENEEA in the germline V gene. Here immunoSEQ multiplex PCR was the method, and the copy in TCRdb shows in-frame clones only, minus some. The table has fewer than 450,000 clones, around 90% seen once. The specimen sequenced was peripheral blood. The rearrangement links TRBV11-3 to TRBJ2-1; D is unclear. This receptor was identified in a woman under 30 who had recovered from COVID-19. CDR3: CASSLIVLNEQFF. As DNA, the CDR3 is TGTGCCAGCAGCTTAATAGTTCTCAATGAGCAGTTCTTC. The full variable domain, completed using reference TRBV11-3 and TRBJ2-1, is EAGVVQSPRYKIIEKKQPVAFWCNPISGHNTLYWYLQNLGQGPELLIRYENEEAVDDSQLPKDRFSAERLKGVDSTLKIQPAELGDSAVYLCASSLIVLNEQFFGPGTRLTVL.